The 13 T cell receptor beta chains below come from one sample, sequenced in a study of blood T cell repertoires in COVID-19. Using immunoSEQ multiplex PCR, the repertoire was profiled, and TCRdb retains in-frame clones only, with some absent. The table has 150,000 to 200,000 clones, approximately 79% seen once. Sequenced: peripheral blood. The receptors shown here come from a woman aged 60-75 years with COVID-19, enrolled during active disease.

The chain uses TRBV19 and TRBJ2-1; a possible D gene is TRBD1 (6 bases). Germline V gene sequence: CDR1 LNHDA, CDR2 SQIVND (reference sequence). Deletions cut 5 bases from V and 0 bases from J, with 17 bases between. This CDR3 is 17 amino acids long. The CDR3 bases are TGTGCCAGTAGTCTGGGCGGGTCGGGACACTCCTACAATGAGCAGTTCTTC. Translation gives CASSLGGSGHSYNEQFF. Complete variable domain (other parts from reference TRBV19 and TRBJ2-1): DGGITQSPKYLFRKEGQNVTLSCEQNLNHDAMYWYRQDPGQGLRLIYYSQIVNDFQKGDIAEGYSVSREKKESFPLTVTSAQKNPTAFYLCASSLGGSGHSYNEQFFGPGTRLTVL.

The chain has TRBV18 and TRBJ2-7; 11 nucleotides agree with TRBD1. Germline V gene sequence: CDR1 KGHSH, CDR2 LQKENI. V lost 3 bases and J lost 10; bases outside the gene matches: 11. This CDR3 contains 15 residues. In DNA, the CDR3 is TGTGCCAGCTCACCTCCTTTCGGGGACAGGGGGACACAGTACTTC. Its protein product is CASSPPFGDRGTQYF.

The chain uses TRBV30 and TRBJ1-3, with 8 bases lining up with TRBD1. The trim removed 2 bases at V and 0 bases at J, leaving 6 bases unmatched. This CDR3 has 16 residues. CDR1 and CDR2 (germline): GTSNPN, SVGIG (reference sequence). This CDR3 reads CAWSPGTGHSGNTIYF. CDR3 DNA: TGTGCCTGGAGTCCCGGGACAGGCCACTCTGGAAACACCATATATTTT.

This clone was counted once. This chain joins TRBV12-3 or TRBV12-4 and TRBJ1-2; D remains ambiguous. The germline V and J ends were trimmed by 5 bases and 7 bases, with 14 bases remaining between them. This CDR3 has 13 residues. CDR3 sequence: CASSLPRASGYTF. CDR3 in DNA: TGTGCCAGCAGTCTCCCGCGGGCCTCTGGCTACACCTTC.

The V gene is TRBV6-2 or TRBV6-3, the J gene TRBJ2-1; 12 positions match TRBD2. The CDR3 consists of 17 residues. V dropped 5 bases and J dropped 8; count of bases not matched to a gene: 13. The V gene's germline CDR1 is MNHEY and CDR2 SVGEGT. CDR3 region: CASSPLPSGRAFHEQFF. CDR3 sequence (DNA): TGTGCCAGCAGTCCCCTCCCTAGCGGGAGGGCCTTCCATGAGCAGTTCTTC.

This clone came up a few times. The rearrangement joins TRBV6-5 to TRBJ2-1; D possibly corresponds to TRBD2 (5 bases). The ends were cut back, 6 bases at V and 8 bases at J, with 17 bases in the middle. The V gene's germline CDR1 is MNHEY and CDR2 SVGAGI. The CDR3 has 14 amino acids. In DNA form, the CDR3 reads TGTGCCAGCAGCCTAGCTATGATCGAGCATGAGCAGTTCTTC. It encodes CASSLAMIEHEQFF.

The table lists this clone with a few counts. CDR3 in DNA: TGTGCCAGCAGCCAGAGGGAGGGACAGGGTATTGAAAAACTGTTTTTT. Encoded protein: CASSQREGQGIEKLFF. The chain has TRBV4-2 and TRBJ1-4, with 9 bases lining up with TRBD1. The CDR3 has 16 amino acids. Germline CDR1 LGHNA, CDR2 YNFKEQ. V trimming: 3 bases; J trimming: 7 bases; junction bases outside the gene matches: 9.

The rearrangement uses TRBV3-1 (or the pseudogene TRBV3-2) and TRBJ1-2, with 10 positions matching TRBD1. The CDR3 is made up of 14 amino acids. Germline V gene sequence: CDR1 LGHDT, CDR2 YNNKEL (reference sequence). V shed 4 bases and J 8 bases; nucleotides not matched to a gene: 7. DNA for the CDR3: TGTGCCAGCAGCCCGACAGGGGGCGCGAGAGGCTACACCTTC. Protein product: CASSPTGGARGYTF.

CDR3 sequence reads: CASSLGELEPQHF. In DNA, the CDR3 is TGTGCCAGCAGCTTGGGCGAACTTGAGCCCCAGCATTTT. J is TRBJ1-5 and V is TRBV5-4; D remains ambiguous. CDR3 length equals 13 residues. The V gene lost 0 bases and the J gene lost 8 bases, with 9 bases spanning the gap. CDR1 SGHNT and CDR2 YYREEE come from the germline V gene (reference sequence).

The CDR3 DNA follows: TGCGCCAGCAGCTTGACTAGCGGGGGGGCGCTCCGTACCTACAATGAGCAGTTCTTC. This sequence encodes CASSLTSGGALRTYNEQFF. The J gene is TRBJ2-1, the V gene TRBV5-1; 13 nucleotides align to TRBD2. CDR3 length: 19 residues. After removal of 1 base from V and 2 bases from J, the junction contained 9 bases not matched to a gene. In germline, CDR1 is SGHRS, CDR2 YFSETQ. Filled out from reference TRBV5-1 and TRBJ2-1, the complete variable domain reads KAGVTQTPRYLIKTRGQQVTLSCSPISGHRSVSWYQQTPGQGLQFLFEYFSETQRNKGNFPGRFSGRQFSNSRSEMNVSTLELGDSALYLCASSLTSGGALRTYNEQFFGPGTRLTVL.

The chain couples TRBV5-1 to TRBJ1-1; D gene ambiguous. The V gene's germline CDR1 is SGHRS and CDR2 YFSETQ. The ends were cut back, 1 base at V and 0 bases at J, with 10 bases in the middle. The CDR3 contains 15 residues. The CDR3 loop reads CASSLSASMNTEAFF. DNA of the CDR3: TGCGCCAGCAGCTTGAGCGCATCCATGAACACTGAAGCTTTCTTT.

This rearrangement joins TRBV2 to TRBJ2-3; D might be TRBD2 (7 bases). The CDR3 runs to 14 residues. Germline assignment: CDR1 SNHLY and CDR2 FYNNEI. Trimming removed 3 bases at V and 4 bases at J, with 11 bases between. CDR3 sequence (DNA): TGTGCCAGCAGTGAGGGCGGGGGCGCAGATACGCAGTATTTT. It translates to CASSEGGGADTQYF.

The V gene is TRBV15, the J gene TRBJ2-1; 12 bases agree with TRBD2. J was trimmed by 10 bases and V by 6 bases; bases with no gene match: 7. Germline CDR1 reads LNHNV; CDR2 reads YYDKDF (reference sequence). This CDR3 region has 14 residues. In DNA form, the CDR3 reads TGTGCCACCAGATCGGTACTAGCGGGAGGAGAGCAGTTCTTC. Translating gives CATRSVLAGGEQFF.